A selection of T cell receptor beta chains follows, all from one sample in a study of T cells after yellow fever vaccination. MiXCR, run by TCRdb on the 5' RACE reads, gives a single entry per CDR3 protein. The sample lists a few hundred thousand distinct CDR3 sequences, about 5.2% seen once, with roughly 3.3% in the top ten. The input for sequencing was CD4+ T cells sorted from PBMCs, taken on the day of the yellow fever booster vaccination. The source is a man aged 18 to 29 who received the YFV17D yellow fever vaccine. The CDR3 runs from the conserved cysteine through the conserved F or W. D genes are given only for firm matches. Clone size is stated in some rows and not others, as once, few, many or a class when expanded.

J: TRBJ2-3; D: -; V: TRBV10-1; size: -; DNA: TGCGCCAGCAGTGAGTCCAGCACATCCACAGATACGCAGTATTTT; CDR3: CASSESSTSTDTQYF
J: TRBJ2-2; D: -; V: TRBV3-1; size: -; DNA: TGTGCCAGCATCTTAAGGGAAACTGGGGAGCTGTTTTTT; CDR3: CASILRETGELFF
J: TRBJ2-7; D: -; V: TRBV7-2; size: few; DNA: TGTGCCAGCAGCTTAGAATCTCCGTACACTACCTACGAGCAGTACTTC; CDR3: CASSLESPYTTYEQYF
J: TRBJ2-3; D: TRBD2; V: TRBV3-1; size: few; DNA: TGTGCCAGCAGCCCGTCCCCCCCGGGTAGCGGGGGACGCACAGATACGCAGTATTTT; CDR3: CASSPSPPGSGGRTDTQYF
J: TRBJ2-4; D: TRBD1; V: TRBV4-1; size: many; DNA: TGCGCCAGCAGCCAAGTCGTCCGGGACAGAAAAAACATTCAGTACTTC; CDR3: CASSQVVRDRKNIQYF
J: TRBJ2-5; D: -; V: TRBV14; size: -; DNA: TGTGCCAGCAGCCAAGATATCATAGAGACCCAGTACTTC; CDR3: CASSQDIIETQYF
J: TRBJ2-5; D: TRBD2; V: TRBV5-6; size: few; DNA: TGTGCCAGCAGAACAAGCGGGGGGGGAGAGACCCAGTACTTC; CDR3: CASRTSGGGETQYF
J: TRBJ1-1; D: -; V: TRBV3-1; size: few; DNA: TGTGCCAGCAGCCAAGGGGAGGACACTGAAGCTTTCTTT; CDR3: CASSQGEDTEAFF
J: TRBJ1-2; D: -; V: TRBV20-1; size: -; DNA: TGCAGTGCCCTGCAGGGTACCTATGGCTACACCTTC; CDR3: CSALQGTYGYTF
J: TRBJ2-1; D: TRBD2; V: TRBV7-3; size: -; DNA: TGTGCCAGCAGCCCACCCGCGGGGGGGAAGCAGTTCTTC; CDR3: CASSPPAGGKQFF
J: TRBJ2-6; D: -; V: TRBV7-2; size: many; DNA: TGTGCCAGCAGCCCCATGGGGGCTGGGGCCAACGTCCTGACTTTC; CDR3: CASSPMGAGANVLTF
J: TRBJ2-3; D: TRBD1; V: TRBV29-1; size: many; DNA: TGCAGCGTAGACAGGGGAGATACGCAGTATTTT; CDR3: CSVDRGDTQYF
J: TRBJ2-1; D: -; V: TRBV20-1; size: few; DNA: TGCAGTGCTAGTGCACCTGTACCATACAATGAGCAGTTCTTC; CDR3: CSASAPVPYNEQFF
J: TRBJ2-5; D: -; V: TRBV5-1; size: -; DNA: TGCGCCAGCAGCTTCGGGGGGCAAAAGACCCAGTACTTC; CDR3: CASSFGGQKTQYF
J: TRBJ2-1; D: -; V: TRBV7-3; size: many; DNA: TGTGCCAGCAGCTTAAGCATGGGTCGAAACAATGAGCAGTTCTTC; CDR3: CASSLSMGRNNEQFF
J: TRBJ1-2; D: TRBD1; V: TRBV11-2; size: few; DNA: TGTGCCAGCAGCTCGCGGACAGGGGCGCTTCTCTATGGCTACACCTTC; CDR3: CASSSRTGALLYGYTF
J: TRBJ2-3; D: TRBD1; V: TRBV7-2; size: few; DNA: TGTGCCAGCAGTCTATACAGGGGGCCCCTCGGGTATTTT; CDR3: CASSLYRGPLGYF
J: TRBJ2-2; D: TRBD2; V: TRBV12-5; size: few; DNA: TGTGCTAGTGGTTCCTTCGGACTAGCCTCACCCGGGGAGCTGTTTTTT; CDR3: CASGSFGLASPGELFF
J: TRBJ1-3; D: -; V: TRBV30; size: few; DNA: TGTGCCACCTCGACCGGGACAAGGTCTAGAGCCGTATATTTT; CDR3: CATSTGTRSRAVYF
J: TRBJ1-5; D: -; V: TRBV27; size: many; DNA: TGTGCCAGCAGTTTAATAGGCAATCAGCCCCAGCATTTT; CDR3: CASSLIGNQPQHF
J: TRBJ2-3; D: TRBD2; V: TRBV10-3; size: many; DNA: TGTGCCATCAGTGAAGTAGCGGGGGGCACAGATACGCAGTATTTT; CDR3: CAISEVAGGTDTQYF
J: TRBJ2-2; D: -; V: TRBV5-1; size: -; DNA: TGCGCCAGCCAAGAGAATTCGGGGGCCGGGGAGCTGTTTTTT; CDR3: CASQENSGAGELFF
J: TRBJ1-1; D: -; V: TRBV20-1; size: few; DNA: TGCAGTGCTAGAGTTGGAGGGGGAGGCACTGAAGCTTTCTTT; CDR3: CSARVGGGGTEAFF
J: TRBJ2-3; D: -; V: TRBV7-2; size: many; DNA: TGTGCCAGCAGCTCACTGGGCGGGGTGTTAGATACGCAGTATTTT; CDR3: CASSSLGGVLDTQYF
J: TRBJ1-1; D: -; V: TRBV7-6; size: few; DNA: TGTGCCAGCAGCTCCCCAGTCGGTGACACTGAAGCTTTCTTT; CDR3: CASSSPVGDTEAFF
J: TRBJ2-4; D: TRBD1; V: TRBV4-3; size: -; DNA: TGCGCCAGCAGCCAAGATCAAAGACAGGGACGGGACATTCAGTACTTC; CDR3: CASSQDQRQGRDIQYF
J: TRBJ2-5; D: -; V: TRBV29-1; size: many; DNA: TGCAGCGTCCGTGCAAGGCTCCAAGAGACCCAGTACTTC; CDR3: CSVRARLQETQYF
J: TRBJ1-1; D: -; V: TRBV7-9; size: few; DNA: TGTGCCAGCAGCCTTACAGCGGACACTGAAGCTTTCTTT; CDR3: CASSLTADTEAFF
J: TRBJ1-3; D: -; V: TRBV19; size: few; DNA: TGTGCCAGTAGTATTACGGGTCGCGGAAACACCATATATTTT; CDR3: CASSITGRGNTIYF
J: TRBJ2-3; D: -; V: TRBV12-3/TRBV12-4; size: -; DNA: TGTGCCAGCAGTTTCGGGCAGCACACAGATACGCAGTATTTT; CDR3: CASSFGQHTDTQYF
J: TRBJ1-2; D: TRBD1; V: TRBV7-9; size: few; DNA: TGTGCCAGCAGCTTAGACTGGGACAGCTATGGCTACACCTTC; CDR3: CASSLDWDSYGYTF
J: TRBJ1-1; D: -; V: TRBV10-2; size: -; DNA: TGCGCCAGCAGGAACGCCTTGGGGGCTTTCGCTGAAGCTTTCTTT; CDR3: CASRNALGAFAEAFF
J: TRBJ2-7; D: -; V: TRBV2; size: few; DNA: TGTGCCAGCAGTGAACTGTCCTACGAGCAGTACTTC; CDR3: CASSELSYEQYF
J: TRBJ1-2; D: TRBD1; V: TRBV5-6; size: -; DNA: TGTGCCAGCAGCCTGCCCGGGACAGGGTCTTCGGGCTACACCTTC; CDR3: CASSLPGTGSSGYTF
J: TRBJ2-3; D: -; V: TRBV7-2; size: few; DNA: TGTGCCAGCAGCTTTGGGGGGCTGAGGGGGACGCAGTATTTT; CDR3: CASSFGGLRGTQYF
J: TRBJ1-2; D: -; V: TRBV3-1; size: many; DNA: TGTGCCAGCAGCCACCGGACCCATGGCTACACCTTC; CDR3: CASSHRTHGYTF
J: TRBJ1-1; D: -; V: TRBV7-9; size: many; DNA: TGTGCCAGCAGCTTATCGCAACCAAGCCCTGAAGCTTTCTTT; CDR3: CASSLSQPSPEAFF
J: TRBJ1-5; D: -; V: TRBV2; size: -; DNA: TGTGCCAGCAATCTGGGGCAGTCTAGCAATCAGCCCCAGCATTTT; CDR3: CASNLGQSSNQPQHF
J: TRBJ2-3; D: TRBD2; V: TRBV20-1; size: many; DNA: TGCAGTGCTCCAACGGCGGGGGGCACAGATACGCAGTATTTT; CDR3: CSAPTAGGTDTQYF
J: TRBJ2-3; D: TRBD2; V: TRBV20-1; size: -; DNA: TGCAGTGCTAGAGCGGGGGGGCCAGATACGCAGTATTTT; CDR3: CSARAGGPDTQYF
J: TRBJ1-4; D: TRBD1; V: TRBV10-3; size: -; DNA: TGTGCCATCAGTGAGTCGAGACAGGGGGCTGAAAAACTGTTTTTT; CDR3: CAISESRQGAEKLFF
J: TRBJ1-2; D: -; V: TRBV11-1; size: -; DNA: TGTGCTTCAGGCAGGGACTATGGCTACACCTTC; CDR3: CASGRDYGYTF
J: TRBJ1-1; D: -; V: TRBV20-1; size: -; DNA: TGCAGTGCTCGCACAGGAGACCTGGCTTCGGAAGCTTTCTTT; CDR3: CSARTGDLASEAFF
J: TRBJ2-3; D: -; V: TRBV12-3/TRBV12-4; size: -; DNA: TGTGCCAGCAGTTTGGAGGGAATTGCGCAGTATTTT; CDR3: CASSLEGIAQYF
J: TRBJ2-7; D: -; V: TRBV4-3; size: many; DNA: TGCGCCAGCAGCCAAGCCTTTACTAGCAGCTACGAGCAGTACTTC; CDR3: CASSQAFTSSYEQYF
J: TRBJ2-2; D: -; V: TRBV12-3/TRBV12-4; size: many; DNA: TGTGCCAGCAGTCCCGGTCCGACCGGGGAGCTGTTTTTT; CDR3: CASSPGPTGELFF
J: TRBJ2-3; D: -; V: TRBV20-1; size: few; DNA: TGCAGTGCTGATTCCCCCTTCGGCACAGATACGCAGTATTTT; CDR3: CSADSPFGTDTQYF
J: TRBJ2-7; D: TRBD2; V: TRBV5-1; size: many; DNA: TGCGCCAGCAGCCCCACCATCTTGACTAGCGGGGGATACGAGCAGTACTTC; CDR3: CASSPTILTSGGYEQYF